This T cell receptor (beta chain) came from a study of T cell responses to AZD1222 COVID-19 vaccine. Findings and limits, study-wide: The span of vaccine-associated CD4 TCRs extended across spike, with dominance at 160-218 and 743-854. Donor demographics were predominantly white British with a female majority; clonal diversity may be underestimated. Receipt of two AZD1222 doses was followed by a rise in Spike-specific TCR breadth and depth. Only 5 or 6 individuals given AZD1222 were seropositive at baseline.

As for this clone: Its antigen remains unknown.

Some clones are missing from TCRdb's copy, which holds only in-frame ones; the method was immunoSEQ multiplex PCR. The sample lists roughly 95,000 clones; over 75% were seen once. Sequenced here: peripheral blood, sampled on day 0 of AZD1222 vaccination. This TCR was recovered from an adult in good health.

The chain's CDR3 is CAWSRRQTNTEAFF. The DNA for the CDR3 is TGTGCCTGGAGTCGGCGACAGACGAACACTGAAGCTTTCTTT. The chain carries TRBV30 and TRBJ1-1; D is possibly TRBD1 (5 bases). Germline lookup yields CDR1 GTSNPN and CDR2 SVGIG (reference sequence). V was trimmed by 2 bases and J by 1 base, leaving 11 bases between them. The length of the CDR3 is 14 residues.